The text below deals with one TCR beta chain. TCRdb keeps only in-frame clones here, not all; method: immunoSEQ multiplex PCR. The repertoire holds 110,000 or so clones, with around 85% as singletons. This entry belongs to a study of blood T cell repertoires in COVID-19. The sequence came from a woman between 55 and 75 years old with COVID-19, enrolled during active disease. Sample: peripheral blood.

CDR3 loop: CASSLSPGILSGANVLTF. CDR3 DNA: TGTGCCAGCAGCTTAAGTCCAGGAATACTCTCTGGGGCCAACGTCCTGACTTTC. V usage is TRBV7-3 and J usage is TRBJ2-6; D is undetermined. Trimming left V 1 base short and J 0 bases short, with 13 bases between. This CDR3 has 18 residues. Germline CDR1 SGHTA, CDR2 FQGTGA.